These T cell receptor beta chains were read from a single sample in a study of blood T cell repertoires in COVID-19. Generated by immunoSEQ multiplex PCR, the TCRdb table keeps only in-frame clones and is missing some. The sample contains about 170,000 clones, around 89% of which appear only once. The specimen sequenced was peripheral blood. These receptors were collected from a man in his fifties who had recovered from COVID-19. The CDR3 runs from the conserved cysteine through the conserved F or W. D genes are given only for firm matches. The size entry is marked missing in some rows and otherwise reads once, few, many or a size class.

v_gene,j_gene,d_gene,abundance,CDR3nt,CDR3aa
TRBV5-1,TRBJ2-2,TRBD2,few,TGCGCCAGCAGCTGGAGCGGGGAACCCACCGGGGAGCTGTTTTTT,CASSWSGEPTGELFF
TRBV11-2,TRBJ1-3,-,-,TGTGCCAGCAGCTTAGATGCAGGAACTGGAAACACCATATATTTT,CASSLDAGTGNTIYF
TRBV7-3,TRBJ2-2,TRBD2,-,TGTGCCAGCAGCCCGTCCGGACTAGCGGGAAACTTGGTATCCGGGGAGCTGTTTTTT,CASSPSGLAGNLVSGELFF
TRBV3-1/TRBV3-2,TRBJ2-1,-,-,TGTGCCAGCAGCCAAGGGGGCAGACCCTCAAATGAGCAGTTCTTC,CASSQGGRPSNEQFF
TRBV12-3/TRBV12-4,TRBJ2-1,-,-,TGTGCCAGCAGTCGTGACACAATGGGGCAGTTCTTC,CASSRDTMGQFF
TRBV19,TRBJ2-2,TRBD2,-,TGTGCCAGCAGGACTAGCACCGGGGAGCTGTTTTTT,CASRTSTGELFF
TRBV19,TRBJ2-5,TRBD1,-,TGTGCCAGTAGTATAGGCAGACAGGGTCAAGAGACCCAGTACTTC,CASSIGRQGQETQYF
TRBV4-1,TRBJ1-6,-,-,TGCGCCAGCAGCCAAGAATCGGGTAGTGGATCACCCCTCCACTTT,CASSQESGSGSPLHF
TRBV14,TRBJ1-1,-,-,TGTGCCAGCAGCCAAGCCCTGGGCATAAACACTGAAGCTTTCTTT,CASSQALGINTEAFF
TRBV11-2,TRBJ1-4,TRBD1,-,TGTGCCAGCAGCTTAGGACAGGGATCTAATGAAAAACTGTTTTTT,CASSLGQGSNEKLFF
TRBV7-9,TRBJ1-1,-,-,TGTGCCAGCAGCTTAAACAGGGAGAACACTGAAGCTTTCTTT,CASSLNRENTEAFF
TRBV4-3,TRBJ2-7,TRBD1,-,TGCGCCAGCGGTAGGGGACAGTCCTACGAGCAGTACTTC,CASGRGQSYEQYF
TRBV6-2/TRBV6-3,TRBJ1-5,TRBD1,-,TGTGCCAGCAGTCAGGACAGGGTCGGCAATCAGCCCCAGCATTTT,CASSQDRVGNQPQHF
TRBV3-1/TRBV3-2,TRBJ1-2,TRBD1,-,TGTGCCAGCAGCCAAGATAGACCCCGGTTCGGGACAGGGATTTTCTATGGCTACACCTTC,CASSQDRPRFGTGIFYGYTF
TRBV10-3,TRBJ2-5,TRBD2,once,TGTGCCATCAATAGCGGGGGTGAAGAGACCCAGTACTTC,CAINSGGEETQYF
TRBV7-5,TRBJ1-2,-,-,TGTGTCAGAGGGAACTTTTCACAGGGATTAAACTATGGCTACACCTTC,CVRGNFSQGLNYGYTF
TRBV28,TRBJ2-5,TRBD2,-,TGTGCCAGCATCTCGGGGGGTATGGTGACCCAGTACTTC,CASISGGMVTQYF
TRBV5-1,TRBJ1-1,-,-,TGCGCCAGCAGCCTGAAAGGGGAGAACACTGAAGCTTTCTTT,CASSLKGENTEAFF
TRBV7-2,TRBJ1-5,TRBD1,-,TGTGCCAGCAGCCGCGGGACAGGGGGCGGTCAGCCCCAGCATTTT,CASSRGTGGGQPQHF
TRBV7-9,TRBJ1-1,-,-,TGTGCCAGCAGCTTGGGACATAACACTGAAGCTTTCTTT,CASSLGHNTEAFF
TRBV27,TRBJ1-2,-,few,TGTGCCAGCAGTTCCGGGGTCCCGCCTAGCTACACCTTC,CASSSGVPPSYTF
TRBV7-2,TRBJ2-1,TRBD2,-,TGTGCCAGCAGCCCTGGGACTAGCGGGAGGGCCTCTGAGCAGTTCTTC,CASSPGTSGRASEQFF
TRBV19,TRBJ1-3,TRBD1,once,TGTGCCAGTACCGCCAGACAGGGGTCTGGAAACACCATATATTTT,CASTARQGSGNTIYF
TRBV3-1/TRBV3-2,TRBJ2-5,-,-,TGTGCCAGCAGCCAAGGCGTTGTTGGAGAGACCCAGTACTTC,CASSQGVVGETQYF
TRBV9,TRBJ2-7,-,-,TGTGCCAGCAGCGTGGGAGAGACCCCAACCTACGAGCAGTACTTC,CASSVGETPTYEQYF
TRBV11-2,TRBJ1-2,-,-,TGTGCCAGCAGCCAAAGCCTTCAAAGAGGGTCGGGCTACACCTTC,CASSQSLQRGSGYTF
TRBV18,TRBJ2-4,TRBD1,few,TGTGCCAGCTCACCAAGGGGACAGGGCAAAAACATTCAGTACTTC,CASSPRGQGKNIQYF
TRBV5-4,TRBJ2-1,TRBD2,-,TGTGCCAGCAGCTTGGCGAGCGGGGATACGTACAATGAGCAGTTCTTC,CASSLASGDTYNEQFF
TRBV7-3,TRBJ2-1,TRBD2,-,TGTGCCAGCAGCCTAGGCGGACTAGCGGGATTTAATGAGCAGTTCTTC,CASSLGGLAGFNEQFF
TRBV28,TRBJ1-2,-,-,TGTGCCAGCAGTTTAGGCGGGACTTTGGGGTATGGCTACACCTTC,CASSLGGTLGYGYTF
TRBV10-1,TRBJ1-2,-,-,TGCGCCAGCAGTGACACAGGGCCCGCCTATAACTATGGCTACACCTTC,CASSDTGPAYNYGYTF
TRBV27,TRBJ1-5,TRBD1,-,TGTGCCAGCAGCTTACAGAAGGGGGCGAATCAGCCCCAGCATTTT,CASSLQKGANQPQHF
TRBV29-1,TRBJ1-1,-,-,TGCAGCGCGTTCGGCCGGGCGGGGAACACTGAAGCTTTCTTT,CSAFGRAGNTEAFF
TRBV7-2,TRBJ2-5,-,-,TGTGCCAGCAGCCGGAAAGGAGGGGAGACCCAGTACTTC,CASSRKGGETQYF
TRBV6-5,TRBJ1-2,-,once,TGTGCCAGCAGTTACTCGACGGGGGGAGATAACTATGGCTACACCTTC,CASSYSTGGDNYGYTF
TRBV2,TRBJ1-4,-,-,TGTGCCAGCAGTGAACCGACAGGCCCCGGTGAAAAACTGTTTTTT,CASSEPTGPGEKLFF
TRBV6-5,TRBJ1-3,-,-,TGTGCCAGCAGTTCCCCCGTTCTCTCTGGAAACACCATATATTTT,CASSSPVLSGNTIYF
TRBV5-8,TRBJ2-3,-,-,TGTGCCAGCAGCTTGGGATCACTAGCAACAGATACGCAGTATTTT,CASSLGSLATDTQYF
TRBV25-1,TRBJ1-1,-,-,TGTGCCAGCGGCCGAAGTTTGAACACTGAAGCTTTCTTT,CASGRSLNTEAFF
TRBV7-2,TRBJ2-6,-,once,TGTGCCAGCAGCTTAGTGGAGCTCGCTGGGGCCAACGTCCTGACTTTC,CASSLVELAGANVLTF
TRBV27,TRBJ2-7,TRBD1,-,TGTGCCAGCAGACGGGACAGGGGTTTCTACGAGCAGTACTTC,CASRRDRGFYEQYF
TRBV24-1,TRBJ2-1,TRBD2,-,TGTGCCACCAGTGAGGGCGGGGGTATGTACAATGAGCAGTTCTTC,CATSEGGGMYNEQFF
TRBV5-5,TRBJ2-1,TRBD2,-,TGTGCCAGCAGCCCCGGTGCGTCTAGCGGGGGGCAAAGCTCCTACAATGAGCAGTTCTTC,CASSPGASSGGQSSYNEQFF
TRBV19,TRBJ1-5,-,few,TGTGCCAGTAATCCCAGTGGCAATCAGCCCCAGCATTTT,CASNPSGNQPQHF
TRBV7-2,TRBJ2-5,TRBD1,once,TGTGCCAGCAGCTTAGGGACAGGGGGTACGAAGACCCAGTACTTC,CASSLGTGGTKTQYF
TRBV3-1/TRBV3-2,TRBJ2-7,-,-,TGTGCCAGCAGCCGAGACCCCCCAGGGTTGGGCGAGCAGTACTTC,CASSRDPPGLGEQYF
TRBV2,TRBJ2-3,TRBD2,-,TGTGCCAGCAGCGATTGGGAAGGAGCGGGAGGGTTAGATACGCAGTATTTT,CASSDWEGAGGLDTQYF
TRBV7-8,TRBJ2-7,-,-,TGTGCCAGCAGCCTATCTGGGGGGTACGAGCAGTACTTC,CASSLSGGYEQYF
TRBV5-1,TRBJ1-1,-,-,TGCGCCAGCAGCTTGGCCGCAGGGATGAGGACTGAAGCTTTCTTT,CASSLAAGMRTEAFF
TRBV7-9,TRBJ2-5,-,-,TGTGCCAGCAGCCTAGGACAGTACAAAGAGACCCAGTACTTC,CASSLGQYKETQYF
TRBV5-1,TRBJ2-3,TRBD2,-,TGCGCCAGCAGCTTGACTAGCGGGGGGGTTTCGACAGATACGCAGTATTTT,CASSLTSGGVSTDTQYF
TRBV21-1,TRBJ2-1,-,-,TGTGCCAGCACCCTCGGCCCCCGGGACTTTTATTACAATGAGCAGTTCTTC,CASTLGPRDFYYNEQFF
TRBV6-4,TRBJ1-3,TRBD1,once,TGTGCCGACAATTCGGACAGGGGAGGATCTGGAAACACCATATATTTT,CADNSDRGGSGNTIYF
TRBV18,TRBJ1-4,TRBD1,-,TGTGCCAGCTCACCCCCGGGACAGGGCATCTCGGCTAATGAAAAACTGTTTTTT,CASSPPGQGISANEKLFF
TRBV28,TRBJ1-6,TRBD1,-,TGTGCCAGCAGTCCACAGGGGCGGTCCTATAATTCACCCCTCCACTTT,CASSPQGRSYNSPLHF
TRBV5-1,TRBJ1-4,-,-,TGCGCCAGCAGCTTGGATTCGGCCATGGGCGAAAAACTGTTTTTT,CASSLDSAMGEKLFF
TRBV9,TRBJ2-3,TRBD1,-,TGTGCCAGCAGCCTATGGGACAGCTACACAGATACGCAGTATTTT,CASSLWDSYTDTQYF
TRBV2,TRBJ2-2,TRBD2,once,TGTGCCAGCAGGCAACTAGCGGGAGGAACCGGGGAGCTGTTTTTT,CASRQLAGGTGELFF
TRBV9,TRBJ1-1,-,-,TGTGCCAGCAGACGAGGGGAGGGAAACACTGAAGCTTTCTTT,CASRRGEGNTEAFF